A single sample gave rise to the 15 T cell receptor beta chains below, sequenced in a study of T-cell memory formation after mild COVID-19. Via MiXCR, TCRdb re-called the 5' RACE reads, giving one row per CDR3 protein. The table has hundreds of thousands of distinct CDR3 sequences, roughly 19% seen once. The specimen was PBMCs or a T cell subset sorted from them (not recorded which). Receptors were obtained from a man between 18 and 29 years old who had mild COVID-19 (a few samples of this study predate the infection). Cell type and time point are not known.

There are a few counts of this clonotype. V gene TRBV2 combines with J gene TRBJ2-4, with D perhaps matching TRBD2 (6 bases). CDR1 is SNHLY, CDR2 FYNNEI, per germline. The ends were cut back, 4 bases at V and 8 bases at J, with 15 bases in the middle. This CDR3 contains 14 residues. For the CDR3, the DNA is TGTGCCAGCAGTGCGGGCTATCGCGGGGACATTCAGTACTTC. Its protein is CASSAGYRGDIQYF.

Only a few counts were recorded for this clonotype. The rearrangement links TRBV6-1 to TRBJ2-6, with TRBD1 matching 11 bases. Germline values: CDR1 MNHNS, CDR2 SASEGT. The junction had 6 bases not matched to a gene; V was cut back by 7 bases and J by 1 base. The CDR3 runs to 17 residues. CDR3 DNA sequence: TGTGCCAGCATGCCGGGACAGGGGGTATCTGGGGCCAACGTCCTGACTTTC. This gives the protein CASMPGQGVSGANVLTF.

This clonotype was picked up a small number of times. The rearrangement uses TRBV4-1 and TRBJ2-3; TRBD2 aligns across 12 bases. V was clipped by 2 bases and J by 2 bases; unmatched bases: 8. The germline gives CDR1 MGHRA, CDR2 YSYEKL. CDR3 size: 18 residues. The CDR3 DNA sequence: TGCGCCAGCAGCCAATTGGTCGGGACTAGCGGGCTCACAGATACGCAGTATTTT. Protein sequence: CASSQLVGTSGLTDTQYF.

This chain joins TRBV6-1 and TRBJ2-7; 7 positions agree with TRBD1. The V gene's germline CDR1 is MNHNS and CDR2 SASEGT. This CDR3 spans 12 amino acids. V lost 7 bases, J lost 3 bases, and 3 bases stayed unmatched. The CDR3 loop reads CASMRQGYEQYV. For the CDR3, the DNA is TGTGCCAGCATGCGACAGGGCTACGAGCAGTACGTC.

This clonotype has just a few counts. The chain combines TRBV7-3 with TRBJ1-2; TRBD1 agrees at 9 bases. CDR1 is SGHTA and CDR2 is FQGTGA in the germline V gene. V lost 3 bases to trimming and J lost 8 bases; unmatched junction nucleotides: 4. CDR3 length: 13 amino acids. This CDR3 is CASSFGQGIGYTF. CDR3 DNA sequence: TGTGCCAGCAGCTTCGGACAGGGGATCGGCTACACCTTC.

The table lists this clonotype with a few counts. Here the CDR3 reads CASSFPGPLGGYTF. The CDR3, as DNA: TGTGCCAGCAGCTTCCCGGGCCCCCTGGGTGGCTACACCTTC. The J gene is TRBJ1-2, the V gene TRBV7-8; no firm D call. The V and J ends lost 3 bases and 7 bases respectively, with 15 bases between them. Germline loops: CDR1 SGHVS, CDR2 FQNEAQ. CDR3 length: 14 residues. Combining the CDR3 with reference TRBV7-8 and TRBJ1-2 gives the whole variable domain GAGVSQSPRYKVAKRGQDVALRCDPISGHVSLFWYQQALGQGPEFLTYFQNEAQLDKSGLPSDRFFAERPEGSVSTLKIQRTQQEDSAVYLCASSFPGPLGGYTFGSGTRLTVV.

This clonotype was found a few times. The junction and the germline gene differ at one end; a read error may be behind it. The V call is TRBV11-2, the J call TRBJ1-4, with D hard to call. Germline loops: CDR1 SGHAT, CDR2 FQNNGV. The CDR3 totals 12 residues. The CDR3 protein is CASSLVMSGTPF. CDR3 DNA: TGTGCCAGCAGCTTAGTGATGAGTGGAACTCCTTTT. The whole variable domain, remainder taken from reference TRBV11-2 and TRBJ1-4, is EAGVAQSPRYKIIEKRQSVAFWCNPISGHATLYWYQQILGQGPKLLIQFQNNGVVDDSQLPKDRFSAERLKGVDSTLKIQPAKLEDSAVYLCASSLVMSGTPFGSGTQLSVL.

This clonotype came up a few times. The chain has TRBV27 and TRBJ2-2, with 11 bases that match TRBD2. This CDR3 has 18 amino acids. The V gene's germline CDR1 is MNHEY and CDR2 SMNVEV (reference sequence). J gave up 4 bases and V 7 bases, and 14 bases lay outside the gene matches. The CDR3 DNA follows: TGTGCCAGCATTGGAGGGATTAGCGGGGGGGCCAGCACCGGGGAGCTGTTTTTT. Encoded protein: CASIGGISGGASTGELFF.

This clonotype came up a few times. This rearrangement joins TRBV6-2 or TRBV6-3 to TRBJ2-1, with D perhaps assigned TRBD1 or TRBD2 (6 bases each). This CDR3 region has 14 residues. The V end was cut by 7 bases, the J end by 3 bases, with 13 bases between. The germline V gene encodes CDR1 MNHEY and CDR2 SVGEGT. CDR3 coding DNA: TGTGCCAGCACAACGGGGGCCCTCTACAATGAGCAGTTCTTC. This encodes CASTTGALYNEQFF.

This clonotype was counted only a few times. V gene TRBV24-1 combines with J gene TRBJ2-1; D may correspond to TRBD1 or TRBD2 (5 bases each). There are 16 residues in the CDR3. Germline V lookup: CDR1 KGHDR, CDR2 SFDVKD. The ends were cut back, 2 bases at V and 0 bases at J, with 10 bases in the middle. The CDR3 is CATSDSRESSYNEQFF. The CDR3 DNA reads TGTGCCACCAGTGATTCCAGGGAGAGCTCCTACAATGAGCAGTTCTTC.

This clonotype appeared a few times. This chain joins TRBV12-3 or TRBV12-4 and TRBJ2-1, with TRBD2 matching over 10 bases. This CDR3 is 13 amino acids long. The ends lost 7 bases at V and 10 bases at J; junction bases unmatched: 7. CDR3 amino acids: CASNRGGLAEQFF. For the CDR3, the DNA is TGTGCCAGCAATAGGGGGGGACTAGCGGAGCAGTTCTTC.

This clonotype appeared a few times. This sequence joins TRBV5-1 and TRBJ1-2; D is unclear. Germline V lookup: CDR1 SGHRS, CDR2 YFSETQ. The CDR3 runs to 13 residues. The V and J ends lost 1 base and 2 bases respectively, with 6 bases between them. CDR3 sequence reads: CASSLMENYGYTF. The CDR3, as DNA: TGCGCCAGCAGCTTGATGGAAAACTATGGCTACACCTTC.

V is TRBV5-1 and J is TRBJ1-1, with a possible D match to TRBD1 (6 bases). Germline CDR1 is SGHRS and CDR2 is YFSETQ. There are 15 residues in the CDR3. V lost 4 bases, J lost 5 bases, and 18 bases lay in between. This CDR3 reads CASSARGGGGTEAFF. For the CDR3, the DNA is TGCGCCAGCAGCGCCCGCGGGGGCGGCGGTACTGAAGCTTTCTTT.

The chain employs TRBV2 and TRBJ1-4; a weak D match, TRBD1 (6 bases). CDR1 is SNHLY and CDR2 is FYNNEI in the germline V gene. CDR3 length equals 15 residues. Trimming took 6 bases from V and 5 from J, leaving 16 bases between them. CDR3 coding DNA: TGTGCCAGCAGCGCCTCCGGGACACGGAATGAAAAACTGTTTTTT. It translates to CASSASGTRNEKLFF.

This clonotype was observed a few times. The V and J genes are TRBV18 and TRBJ2-5; tentatively, D is TRBD2 (6 bases). The V gene's germline CDR1 is KGHSH and CDR2 LQKENI. The length of the CDR3 is 14 residues. V gave up 0 bases and J gave up 5 bases, with 10 bases separating them. The CDR3: CASSPPSGGETQYF. CDR3 DNA: TGTGCCAGCTCACCACCTAGCGGCGGGGAGACCCAGTACTTC.